Sequencing of this T cell receptor (beta chain) was carried out in a study of CD8 T cells in ankylosing spondylitis. TCRdb called the 5' RACE reads again in MiXCR, with one record for every CDR3 protein. The sample contains 700,000 to 850,000 distinct CDR3 sequences, approximately 10% of which appear only once. Study-wide results and caveats: There was a TCR beta motif, made of several highly homologous variants, that appeared characteristic of ankylosing spondylitis blood.

The CDR3 covers 14 residues. Looked up from germline, CDR1 is SQVTM and CDR2 is ANQGSEA. Trimming removed 0 bases at V and 5 bases at J, with 13 bases between. In regard to this clonotype: The antigen is not known.

The chain links TRBV29-1 to TRBJ1-2; D is undetermined. The sequence was obtained from a male donor with ankylosing spondylitis. Material: blood, either unsorted or a sorted T cell fraction (not recorded which). CDR3 sequence: CSVEDKVGAYGYTF. For the CDR3, the DNA is TGCAGCGTTGAAGATAAAGTAGGAGCTTATGGCTACACCTTC.